This TCR beta chain was recovered during a study of OX40 agonist ivuxolimab in advanced cancers. Clones were sequenced by immunoSEQ multiplex PCR, and TCRdb holds only the in-frame ones, with some missing. Seen here are approximately 82,000 clones, around 90% observed once, and the top ten hold 4.1%. The germline V gene has CDR1 SGHRS and CDR2 YFSETQ. The V and J ends lost 0 bases and 7 bases, in that order; junction bases with no gene match: 8. The CDR3 extends over 15 amino acids. V usage is TRBV5-1 and J usage is TRBJ1-2; 8 bases line up with TRBD1. The specimen comprised CD4+ or CD8+ T cells sorted from blood, sampled in a trial of the OX40 agonist ivuxolimab. This TCR was sampled from an adult with an advanced solid tumor such as melanoma, head and neck, liver or kidney cancer. CDR3 nucleotides: TGCGCCAGCAGCTTGGAAACGGCAGGGGGCTTTGGCTACACCTTC. It codes for CASSLETAGGFGYTF.